These 18 T cell receptor beta chains share one sample of origin, sequenced in a study of OX40 agonist ivuxolimab in advanced cancers. Sequencing used immunoSEQ multiplex PCR; TCRdb keeps in-frame clones, though not all of them. The sample consists of 90,000 to 120,000 clones, under 95% of them appearing once. The sample was CD4+ or CD8+ T cells sorted from blood, taken in a trial of the OX40 agonist ivuxolimab. The receptor source for this set is an adult with an advanced solid tumor such as melanoma, head and neck, liver or kidney cancer.

The chain carries TRBV28 and TRBJ1-5; D is possibly TRBD1 (6 bases). The length of the CDR3 is 15 residues. V lost 7 bases, J lost 4 bases, and 17 bases lay in between. CDR1 and CDR2 from the germline V gene are MDHEN and SYDVKM. DNA for the CDR3: TGTGCCAGCAATCTACAGGGAGGCTGGAATCAGCCCCAGCATTTT. Protein sequence: CASNLQGGWNQPQHF.

This clone occurred once. The rearrangement joins TRBV5-1 to TRBJ1-4; 7 bases are a match to TRBD1. This CDR3 spans 14 amino acids. CDR1 is SGHRS and CDR2 is YFSETQ in the germline V gene. J gave up 5 bases and V 4 bases, and 5 bases lay outside the gene matches. CDR3 sequence reads: CASSRTQGNEKLFF. CDR3 DNA: TGCGCCAGCAGCCGGACACAGGGGAATGAAAAACTGTTTTTT.

V gene TRBV9 combines with J gene TRBJ1-4; D unresolved. The CDR3 extends over 17 amino acids. Trimming removed 1 base from V and 5 bases from J, with 18 bases in between. Germline lookup yields CDR1 SGDLS and CDR2 YYNGEE. Here the CDR3 reads CASSVSRNSAANEKLFF. CDR3 in DNA: TGTGCCAGCAGCGTATCCAGGAACTCGGCCGCGAATGAAAAACTGTTTTTT. Full variable domain (remainder filled in from reference TRBV9 and TRBJ1-4): DSGVTQTPKHLITATGQRVTLRCSPRSGDLSVYWYQQSLDQGLQFLIQYYNGEERAKGNILERFSAQQFPDLHSELNLSSLELGDSALYFCASSVSRNSAANEKLFFGSGTQLSVL.

This chain connects TRBV2 to TRBJ2-3, with 8 nucleotides matching TRBD2. Losses at the gene ends were 6 bases for V and 2 bases for J; bases not matched to a gene: 7. CDR3 length equals 15 residues. Looked up from germline, CDR1 is SNHLY and CDR2 is FYNNEI. CDR3 in DNA: TGTGCCAGCAGAGTTAGCGGGACCTACACAGATACGCAGTATTTT. Residues: CASRVSGTYTDTQYF.

This chain uses TRBV7-6 with TRBJ1-1, with D maybe TRBD1 (5 bases). This CDR3 spans 17 amino acids. CDR1 is SGHVS and CDR2 is FNYEAQ in the germline V gene. With 5 bases removed from V and 7 bases from J, the gap between germline ends came to 26 bases. The CDR3 DNA follows: TGTGCCAGCAGCCTAGTCCCCACGACAGCCAGTTTTGATGAAGCTTTCTTT. Protein: CASSLVPTTASFDEAFF.

This rearrangement joins TRBV5-6 to TRBJ1-2, with 7 bases aligning to TRBD1. The CDR3 totals 13 residues. The germline V gene encodes CDR1 SGHDT and CDR2 YYEEEE. After removal of 4 bases from V and 4 bases from J, the junction contained 4 bases not matched to a gene. The DNA for the CDR3 is TGTGCCAGCAGCGCGAAGGGGGCCTATGGCTACACCTTC. This sequence encodes CASSAKGAYGYTF.

The chain combines TRBV27 with TRBJ1-5; a weak D match, TRBD1 (5 bases). The V end lost 6 bases, the J end lost 7 bases, and 16 bases lay between the germline ends. This CDR3 contains 14 residues. The germline V gene has CDR1 MNHEY and CDR2 SMNVEV (reference sequence). CDR3 DNA sequence: TGTGCCAGCAGAGAGCGAGGGGCAGGACAGCCCCAGCATTTT. Translation: CASRERGAGQPQHF.

The CDR3 bases are TGTGCCAGCAGCTTATATCTAGCGGGAGACTACGAGCAGTACTTC. Amino acids: CASSLYLAGDYEQYF. The rearrangement links TRBV7-2 to TRBJ2-7, with TRBD2 matching 10 bases. The V gene's germline CDR1 is SGHTA and CDR2 FQGNSA. This CDR3 contains 15 residues. The V gene end was trimmed by 2 bases and the J gene end by 3 bases; junction bases not matched to a gene: 4.

The rearrangement joins TRBV7-9 to TRBJ2-2; no clear D. The CDR3 extends over 12 amino acids. Germline V lookup: CDR1 SEHNR, CDR2 FQNEAQ (reference sequence). With 2 bases removed from V and 4 bases from J, the gap between germline ends came to 2 bases. The DNA for the CDR3 is TGTGCCAGCAGCTTAATCACCGGGGAGCTGTTTTTT. Protein sequence: CASSLITGELFF. The variable domain in full, with the rest retrieved from reference TRBV7-9 and TRBJ2-2, is DTGVSQNPRHKITKRGQNVTFRCDPISEHNRLYWYRQTLGQGPEFLTYFQNEAQLEKSRLLSDRFSAERPKGSFSTLEIQRTEQGDSAMYLCASSLITGELFFGEGSRLTVL.

V usage is TRBV27 and J usage is TRBJ2-3, with D hard to call. The V and J ends lost 7 bases and 4 bases respectively, with 15 bases between them. The CDR3 is 14 residues long. CDR1 MNHEY and CDR2 SMNVEV come from the germline V gene (reference sequence). CDR3 amino acids: CASTSARLSDTQYF. The CDR3 DNA follows: TGTGCCAGCACCAGCGCCCGTCTTTCAGATACGCAGTATTTT.

The chain couples TRBV7-2 to TRBJ1-1; D remains unclear. The V end was cut by 6 bases, the J end by 5 bases, with 10 bases between. CDR1 and CDR2 from the germline V gene are SGHTA and FQGNSA. The CDR3 sequence is 12 residues long. The CDR3 is CASSFDRTEAFF. For the CDR3, the DNA is TGTGCCAGCAGTTTCGACCGGACTGAAGCTTTCTTT. Full variable domain (rest looked up from reference TRBV7-2 and TRBJ1-1): GAGVSQSPSNKVTEKGKDVELRCDPISGHTALYWYRQSLGQGLEFLIYFQGNSAPDKSGLPSDRFSAERTGGSVSTLTIQRTQQEDSAVYLCASSFDRTEAFFGQGTRLTVV.

The J gene is TRBJ2-5, the V gene TRBV7-9; D is ambiguous. CDR3 size: 11 residues. Germline V CDR1 and CDR2: SEHNR, FQNEAQ (reference sequence). V lost 2 bases to trimming and J lost 5 bases, with 3 bases between them. CDR3 sequence: CASSLTETQYF. The CDR3, as DNA: TGTGCCAGCAGCTTAACGGAGACCCAGTACTTC.

This clone occurred once. The genes are TRBV19 and TRBJ1-1, with a possible D match to TRBD1 (5 bases). The CDR3 sequence is 18 residues long. Trimming removed 1 base at V and 1 base at J, with 19 bases between. Looked up from germline, CDR1 is LNHDA and CDR2 is SQIVND (reference sequence). CDR3 nucleotide sequence: TGTGCCAGTAGTATAGTCCGCTTCACGGTTGGACAGAACACTGAAGCTTTCTTT. Protein: CASSIVRFTVGQNTEAFF.

The V gene is TRBV7-3, the J gene TRBJ2-2; D is possibly TRBD2 (6 bases). The germline V gene has CDR1 SGHTA and CDR2 FQGTGA. The germline V and J ends were trimmed by 2 bases and 0 bases, with 7 bases remaining between them. The CDR3 is 15 amino acids. The CDR3 coding sequence is TGTGCCAGCAGCTTATGGGGGGCGAACACCGGGGAGCTGTTTTTT. Its translation: CASSLWGANTGELFF.

The chain recombines TRBV11-2 with TRBJ2-1, with D perhaps matching TRBD2 (6 bases). Trimming pared 5 bases from V and 0 bases from J, leaving 11 bases between. Germline CDR1 is SGHAT and CDR2 is FQNNGV. This CDR3 is built from 15 residues. CDR3 DNA sequence: TGTGCCAGCAGCCCACGCGGGGACTCCTACAATGAGCAGTTCTTC. Translated, it gives CASSPRGDSYNEQFF.

The J gene is TRBJ2-2, the V gene TRBV6-5; unclear D gene. V lost 0 bases and J lost 6, with 14 bases in between. The CDR3 is 16 residues long. The germline V gene has CDR1 MNHEY and CDR2 SVGAGI. CDR3 region: CASSYSGNRMAGELFF. DNA of the CDR3: TGTGCCAGCAGTTACTCTGGTAATCGGATGGCCGGGGAGCTGTTTTTT.

The CDR3 DNA follows: TGTGCCAGCAGTTTATCGCCCGCGTTCGGGGATGGCACTGAAGCTTTCTTT. Protein product: CASSLSPAFGDGTEAFF. The chain links TRBV28 to TRBJ1-1, with D unclear. The CDR3 has 17 amino acids. Trimming took off 1 base at V and 4 bases at J, with 19 bases between the two ends. Germline V gene sequence: CDR1 MDHEN, CDR2 SYDVKM. The whole variable domain, remainder taken from reference TRBV28 and TRBJ1-1, is DVKVTQSSRYLVKRTGEKVFLECVQDMDHENMFWYRQDPGLGLRLIYFSYDVKMKEKGDIPEGYSVSREKKERFSLILESASTNQTSMYLCASSLSPAFGDGTEAFFGQGTRLTVV.

This clone was seen a few times. V gene TRBV5-6 combines with J gene TRBJ1-1; D remains ambiguous. Germline CDR1 SGHDT, CDR2 YYEEEE. This CDR3 contains 12 residues. The CDR3 DNA follows: TGTGCTGTACAGCGTGGGAACACTGAAGCTTTCTTT. This sequence encodes CAVQRGNTEAFF.